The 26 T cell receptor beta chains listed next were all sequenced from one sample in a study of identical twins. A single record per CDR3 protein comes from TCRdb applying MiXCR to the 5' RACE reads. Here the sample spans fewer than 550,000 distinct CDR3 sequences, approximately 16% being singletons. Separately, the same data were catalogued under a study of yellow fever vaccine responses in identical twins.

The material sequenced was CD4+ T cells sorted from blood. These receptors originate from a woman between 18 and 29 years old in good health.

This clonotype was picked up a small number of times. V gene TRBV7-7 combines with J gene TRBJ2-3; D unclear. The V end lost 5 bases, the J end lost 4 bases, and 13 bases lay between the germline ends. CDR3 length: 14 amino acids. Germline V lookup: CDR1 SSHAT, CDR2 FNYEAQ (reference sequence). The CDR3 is CASSQTFSSDTQYF. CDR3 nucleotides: TGTGCCAGCAGCCAGACCTTTTCATCAGATACGCAGTATTTT.

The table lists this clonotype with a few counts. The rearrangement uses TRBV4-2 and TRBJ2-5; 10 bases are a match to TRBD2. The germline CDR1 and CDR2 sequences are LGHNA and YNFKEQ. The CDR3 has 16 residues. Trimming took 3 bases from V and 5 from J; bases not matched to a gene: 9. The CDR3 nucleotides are TGTGCCAGCAGCCAGGAAACCGGGACTAGCGTTGAGACCCAGTACTTC. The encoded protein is CASSQETGTSVETQYF.

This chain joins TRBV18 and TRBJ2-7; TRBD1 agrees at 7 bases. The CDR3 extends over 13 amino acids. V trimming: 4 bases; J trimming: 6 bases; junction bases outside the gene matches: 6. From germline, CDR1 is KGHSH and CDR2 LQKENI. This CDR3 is CASSQLRDSEQYV. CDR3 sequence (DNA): TGTGCCAGCTCACAGCTCCGGGACAGCGAGCAGTACGTC.

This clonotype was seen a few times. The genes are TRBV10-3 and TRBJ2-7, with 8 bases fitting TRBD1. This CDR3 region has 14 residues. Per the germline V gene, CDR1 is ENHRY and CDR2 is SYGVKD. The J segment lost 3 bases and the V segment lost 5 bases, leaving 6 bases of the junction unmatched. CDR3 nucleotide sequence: TGTGCCATCAGTCAGGACAGGGCGTTCTACGAGCAGTACGTC. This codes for CAISQDRAFYEQYV.

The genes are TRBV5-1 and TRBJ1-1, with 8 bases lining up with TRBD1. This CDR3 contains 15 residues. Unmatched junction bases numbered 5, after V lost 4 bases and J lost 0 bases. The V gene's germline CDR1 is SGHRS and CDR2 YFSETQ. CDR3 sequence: CASSHGTGLNTEAFF. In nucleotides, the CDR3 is TGCGCCAGCAGCCACGGGACAGGCCTGAACACTGAAGCTTTCTTT.

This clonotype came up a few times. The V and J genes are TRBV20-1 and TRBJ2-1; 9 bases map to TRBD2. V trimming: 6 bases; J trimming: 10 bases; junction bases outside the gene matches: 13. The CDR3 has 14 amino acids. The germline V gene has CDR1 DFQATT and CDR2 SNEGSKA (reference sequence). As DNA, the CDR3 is TGCAGTGCCATTAATAGCGGGAGTTTTTGGGAGCAGTTCTTC. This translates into CSAINSGSFWEQFF.

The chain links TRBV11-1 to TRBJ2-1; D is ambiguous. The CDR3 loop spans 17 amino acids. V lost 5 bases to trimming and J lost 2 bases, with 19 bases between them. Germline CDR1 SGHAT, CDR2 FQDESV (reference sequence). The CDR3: CASSPLPGRRTYNEQFF. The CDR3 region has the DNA TGTGCCAGCAGCCCGCTTCCTGGGCGGAGAACCTACAATGAGCAGTTCTTC.

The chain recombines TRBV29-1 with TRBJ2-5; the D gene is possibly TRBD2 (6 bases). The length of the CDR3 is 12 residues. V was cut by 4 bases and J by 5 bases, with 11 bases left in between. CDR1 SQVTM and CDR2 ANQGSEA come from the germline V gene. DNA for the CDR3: TGCAGCGTTGCATCTGGAGGGGAGACCCAGTACTTC. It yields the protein CSVASGGETQYF.

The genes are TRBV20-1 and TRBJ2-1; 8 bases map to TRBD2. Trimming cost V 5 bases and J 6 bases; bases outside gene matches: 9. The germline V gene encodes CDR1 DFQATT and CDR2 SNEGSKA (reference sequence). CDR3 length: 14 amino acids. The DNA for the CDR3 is TGCAGTGCTCATGCTCCGGGACTAGGCAATGAGCAGTTCTTC. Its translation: CSAHAPGLGNEQFF.

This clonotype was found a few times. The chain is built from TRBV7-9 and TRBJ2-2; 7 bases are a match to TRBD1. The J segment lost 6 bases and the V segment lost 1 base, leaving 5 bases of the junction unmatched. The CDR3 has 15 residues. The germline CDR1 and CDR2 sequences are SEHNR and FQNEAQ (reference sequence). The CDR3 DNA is TGTGCCAGCAGCTTAGAGCCAGGGACAGCCGGGGAGCTGTTTTTT. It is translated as CASSLEPGTAGELFF.

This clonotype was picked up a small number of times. The CDR3 sequence: CASSPRTKMNTGELFF. CDR3 nucleotide sequence: TGTGCCAGCAGCCCCCGTACGAAAATGAACACCGGGGAGCTGTTTTTT. This sequence joins TRBV7-9 and TRBJ2-2; unclear D gene. Deletions cut 5 bases from V and 1 base from J, with 14 bases between. The CDR3 is made up of 16 amino acids. CDR1 SEHNR and CDR2 FQNEAQ come from the germline V gene (reference sequence).

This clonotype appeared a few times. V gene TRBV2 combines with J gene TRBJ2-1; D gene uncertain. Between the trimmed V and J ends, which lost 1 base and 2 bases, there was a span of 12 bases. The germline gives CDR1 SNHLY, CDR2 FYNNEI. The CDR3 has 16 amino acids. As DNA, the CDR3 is TGTGCCAGCAGTGAAGAGGTAGCCAGCCCCTACAATGAGCAGTTCTTC. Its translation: CASSEEVASPYNEQFF.

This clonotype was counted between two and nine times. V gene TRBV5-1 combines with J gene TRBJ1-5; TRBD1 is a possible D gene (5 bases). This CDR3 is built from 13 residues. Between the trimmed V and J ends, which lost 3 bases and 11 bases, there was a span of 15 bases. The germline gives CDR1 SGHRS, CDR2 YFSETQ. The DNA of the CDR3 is TGCGCCAGCAGCTGGGGTTGGGGCCTGGCCCAGCATTTT. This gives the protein CASSWGWGLAQHF.

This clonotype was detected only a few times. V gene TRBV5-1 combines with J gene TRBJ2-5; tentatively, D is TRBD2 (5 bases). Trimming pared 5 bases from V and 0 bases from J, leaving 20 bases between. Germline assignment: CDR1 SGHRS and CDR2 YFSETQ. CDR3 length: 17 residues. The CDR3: CASRPSGTIAYQETQYF. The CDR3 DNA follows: TGCGCCAGCAGACCATCGGGCACAATAGCGTACCAAGAGACCCAGTACTTC.

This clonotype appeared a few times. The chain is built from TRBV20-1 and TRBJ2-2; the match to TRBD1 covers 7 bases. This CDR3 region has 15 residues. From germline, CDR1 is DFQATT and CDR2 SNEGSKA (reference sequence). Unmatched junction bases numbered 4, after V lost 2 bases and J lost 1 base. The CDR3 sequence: CSARLGGLNTGELFF. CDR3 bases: TGCAGTGCTAGACTAGGGGGCCTGAACACCGGGGAGCTGTTTTTT.

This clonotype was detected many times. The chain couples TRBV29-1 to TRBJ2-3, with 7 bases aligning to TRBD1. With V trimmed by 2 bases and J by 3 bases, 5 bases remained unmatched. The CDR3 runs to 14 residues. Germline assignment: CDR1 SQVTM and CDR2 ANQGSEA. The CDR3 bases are TGCAGCGTTGAACCGGGACAGAGTACAGATACGCAGTATTTT. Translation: CSVEPGQSTDTQYF.

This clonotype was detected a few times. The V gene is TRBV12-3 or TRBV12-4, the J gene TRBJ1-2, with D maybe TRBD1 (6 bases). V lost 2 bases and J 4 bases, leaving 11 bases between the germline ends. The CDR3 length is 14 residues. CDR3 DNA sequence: TGTGCCAGCAGTTTATTGACAGGTAGCTATGGCTACACCTTC. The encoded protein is CASSLLTGSYGYTF.

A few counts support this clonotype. The CDR3 nucleotides read TGTGCCACCAGTGATTTGCACGGCGGTCCTCGGGAGACCCAGTACTTC. Translation: CATSDLHGGPRETQYF. The rearrangement links TRBV24-1 to TRBJ2-5; D unclear. The CDR3 loop spans 16 amino acids. Trimming left V 0 bases short and J 5 bases short, with 15 bases between. CDR1 is KGHDR and CDR2 is SFDVKD in the germline V gene.

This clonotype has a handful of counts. In DNA, the CDR3 is TGTGCCAGCAGCCCTCAGGGAGTCCAACTTTTGCCCCAGCATTTT. The encoded protein is CASSPQGVQLLPQHF. The chain couples TRBV5-5 to TRBJ1-5; D might be TRBD1 (5 bases). Between the trimmed V and J ends, which lost 4 bases and 9 bases, there was a span of 20 bases. Germline loops: CDR1 SGHKS, CDR2 YYEKEE (reference sequence). The CDR3 spans 15 residues.

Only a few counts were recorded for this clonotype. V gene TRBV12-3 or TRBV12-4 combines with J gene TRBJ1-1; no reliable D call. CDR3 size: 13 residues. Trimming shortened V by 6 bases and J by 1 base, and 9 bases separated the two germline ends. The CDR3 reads CASSTTRNTEAFF. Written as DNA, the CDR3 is TGTGCCAGCAGCACCACTAGGAACACTGAAGCTTTCTTT.

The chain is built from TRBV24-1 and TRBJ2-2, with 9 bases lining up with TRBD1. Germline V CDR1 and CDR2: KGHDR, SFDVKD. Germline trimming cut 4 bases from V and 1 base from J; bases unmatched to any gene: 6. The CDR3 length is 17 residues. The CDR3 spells CATSDMGQGGNTGELFF. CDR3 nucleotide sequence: TGTGCCACCAGTGACATGGGACAGGGAGGGAACACCGGGGAGCTGTTTTTT.

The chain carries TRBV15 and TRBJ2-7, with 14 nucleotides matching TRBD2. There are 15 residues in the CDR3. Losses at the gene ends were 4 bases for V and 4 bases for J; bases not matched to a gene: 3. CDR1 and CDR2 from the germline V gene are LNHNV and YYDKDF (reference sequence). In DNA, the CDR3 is TGTGCCACCAGCATGGGACTAGCGGGGGTTTACGAGCAGTACGTC. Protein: CATSMGLAGVYEQYV.

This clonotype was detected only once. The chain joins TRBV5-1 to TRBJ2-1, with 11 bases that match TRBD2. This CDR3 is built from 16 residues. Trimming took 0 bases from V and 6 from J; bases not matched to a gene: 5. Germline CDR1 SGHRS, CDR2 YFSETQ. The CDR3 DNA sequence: TGCGCCAGCAGCTTGGTAGCGGGAGGGACTCCCAATGAGCAGTTCTTC. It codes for CASSLVAGGTPNEQFF.

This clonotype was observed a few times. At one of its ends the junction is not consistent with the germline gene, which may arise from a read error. The CDR3 DNA sequence: TGCGCCAGCAGCTTGGAAGGGACTAGCGAAAGAGAGACCCAGCACTTC. Protein: CASSLEGTSERETQHF. This chain uses TRBV5-1 with TRBJ2-5, with 10 bases identical to TRBD2. This CDR3 has 16 amino acids. Germline V gene lookup returns CDR1 SGHRS and CDR2 YFSETQ.

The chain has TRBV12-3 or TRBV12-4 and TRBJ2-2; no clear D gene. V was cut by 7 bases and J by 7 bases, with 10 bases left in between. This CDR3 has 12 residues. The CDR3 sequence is CASTTRDGELFF. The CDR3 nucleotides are TGTGCCAGCACCACGCGTGACGGGGAGCTGTTTTTT.

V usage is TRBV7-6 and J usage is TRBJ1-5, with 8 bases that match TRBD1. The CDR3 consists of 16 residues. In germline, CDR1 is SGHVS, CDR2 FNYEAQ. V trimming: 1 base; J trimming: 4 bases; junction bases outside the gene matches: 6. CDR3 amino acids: CASSLGAGGSNQPQHF. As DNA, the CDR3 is TGTGCCAGCAGCTTAGGGGCAGGGGGCTCGAATCAGCCCCAGCATTTT.